Detailed here is one T cell receptor (beta chain). Its antigen remains unknown. The sample comes from a study of T cell repertoires in cytomegalovirus infection. Germline V lookup: CDR1 SGHKS, CDR2 YYEKEE (reference sequence). The V end was cut by 1 base, the J end by 3 bases, with 8 bases between. This CDR3 comprises 13 residues. TCRdb used MiXCR to reprocess the reads, holding one entry per CDR3 protein. Altogether 560,000 or so distinct CDR3 sequences are present, approximately 17% being singletons, with the ten largest covering about 24%. Whole-study results and caveats: CMV-specific HLA-C-restricted TCR beta clonotypes dominated the ex vivo response.

This clonotype was sampled from a human donor in good health (CMV status not recorded). Some clones in this sample may be carry-over from other donors' samples. The chain couples TRBV5-5 to TRBJ2-7; D is unclear. Specimen: CD8+ T cells from PBMCs. Here the CDR3 DNA reads TGTGCCAGCAGCTTGATCTACCACTACGAGCAGTACTTC. Encoded protein: CASSLIYHYEQYF.